This T cell receptor beta chain was documented in a study of early T cells in non-severe SARS-CoV-2 infection. Study as a whole: Bulk RNA from unsorted whole blood was sequenced; chains were unpaired.

The protocol attached unique molecular identifiers to individual cDNA molecules. TCRdb called the 5' RACE reads again in MiXCR, with one record for every CDR3 protein. In the table there are over 60,000 distinct CDR3 sequences, roughly 9.5% of which are singletons. The CDR3 runs to 18 residues. V lost 4 bases and J lost 9; bases outside the gene matches: 22. Germline V lookup: CDR1 SGHRS, CDR2 YFSETQ. The chain combines TRBV5-1 with TRBJ2-1; TRBD2 agrees at 7 bases. The material sequenced was whole blood. The receptor was derived from an adult who was a healthcare worker with PCR-confirmed SARS-CoV-2 infection or an uninfected control (not recorded which). CDR3: CASSHSPGTRENRGEQFF. CDR3 DNA: TGCGCCAGCAGCCATTCCCCAGGAACGCGGGAGAATAGGGGTGAGCAGTTCTTC.